These 15 T cell receptor beta chains share one sample of origin, sequenced in a study of control samples from healthy donors and cancer patients. The table came from immunoSEQ multiplex PCR; TCRdb's copy has only in-frame clones and leaves some out. The sample has about 120,000 clones; around nine tenths are singletons. Sequenced input: blood. The source of these receptors is a man aged 25 to 40 in good health.

The rearrangement uses TRBV12-5 and TRBJ1-1, with D possibly TRBD1 on 5 matching bases. V was pared by 1 base and J by 10 bases, with 7 bases between. The CDR3 is 11 residues long. Germline V CDR1 and CDR2: LGHNT, FRNRAP. The CDR3 here is CASGLGGRAFF. The DNA of the CDR3 is TGTGCTAGTGGTTTGGGGGGGAGAGCTTTCTTT.

The V call is TRBV6-5, the J call TRBJ2-1; 7 bases are a match to TRBD2. V lost 7 bases and J lost 5; bases outside the gene matches: 5. The CDR3 runs to 13 residues. Germline V gives CDR1 MNHEY, CDR2 SVGAGI. In DNA, the CDR3 is TGTGCCAGCATATACAGCGGGGACAATGAGCAGTTCTTC. Translated: CASIYSGDNEQFF.

The V call is TRBV5-1, the J call TRBJ1-2; 10 nucleotides align to TRBD1. Trimming took 0 bases from V and 8 from J; bases not matched to a gene: 4. The CDR3 runs 14 residues. Germline CDR1 SGHRS, CDR2 YFSETQ. CDR3 DNA sequence: TGCGCCAGCAGCTTGGAAGGACAGGGGGGCGGCTACACCTTC. Its translation: CASSLEGQGGGYTF. Combining the CDR3 with reference TRBV5-1 and TRBJ1-2 gives the whole variable domain KAGVTQTPRYLIKTRGQQVTLSCSPISGHRSVSWYQQTPGQGLQFLFEYFSETQRNKGNFPGRFSGRQFSNSRSEMNVSTLELGDSALYLCASSLEGQGGGYTFGSGTRLTVV.

This chain connects TRBV5-1 to TRBJ2-7, with TRBD1 matching over 8 bases. This CDR3 is 14 amino acids long. V was pared by 1 base and J by 1 base, with 1 base of the junction left unmatched. CDR1 and CDR2 from the germline V gene are SGHRS and YFSETQ. CDR3 amino acids: CASSLQGASYEQYF. The CDR3 region has the DNA TGCGCCAGCAGCTTGCAGGGGGCTTCCTACGAGCAGTACTTC. Drawing the rest from reference TRBV5-1 and TRBJ2-7, the complete variable domain is KAGVTQTPRYLIKTRGQQVTLSCSPISGHRSVSWYQQTPGQGLQFLFEYFSETQRNKGNFPGRFSGRQFSNSRSEMNVSTLELGDSALYLCASSLQGASYEQYFGPGTRLTVT.

The genes are TRBV12-5 and TRBJ1-6; D might be TRBD1 (5 bases). CDR3 length: 17 residues. Deletions cut 4 bases from V and 7 bases from J, with 20 bases between. CDR1 and CDR2 from the germline V gene are LGHNT and FRNRAP. The DNA for the CDR3 is TGTGCTAGTGGTTCCGCCTGGGGGGAGGGCTCGAATTCACCCCTCCACTTT. Its protein is CASGSAWGEGSNSPLHF.

J is TRBJ2-2 and V is TRBV9; tentative D call: TRBD1 (6 bases). Between the trimmed V and J ends, which lost 7 bases and 2 bases, there was a span of 12 bases. Germline-derived CDR1 and CDR2 are SGDLS and YYNGEE. The CDR3 totals 14 residues. The CDR3 is CASAPDRNTGELFF. CDR3 in DNA: TGTGCCAGCGCTCCGGACAGAAACACCGGGGAGCTGTTTTTT.

V gene TRBV27 combines with J gene TRBJ1-2, with D hard to call. The CDR3 runs 15 residues. With 3 bases removed from V and 7 bases from J, the gap between germline ends came to 18 bases. Germline V lookup: CDR1 MNHEY, CDR2 SMNVEV (reference sequence). CDR3 nucleotides: TGTGCCAGCAGTTTTCTCGGGGTATCGGCCGGTGGCTACACCTTC. Protein product: CASSFLGVSAGGYTF.

CDR3 DNA sequence: TGTGCCAGCAGCGACACCGGGGAGCTGTTTTTT. This gives the protein CASSDTGELFF. The V call is TRBV3-1 (or the pseudogene TRBV3-2), the J call TRBJ2-2, with D unresolved. The CDR3 length is 11 residues. The V end lost 5 bases, the J end lost 3 bases, and 1 base lay between the germline ends. Looked up from germline, CDR1 is LGHDT and CDR2 is YNNKEL (reference sequence).

The J gene is TRBJ2-3, the V gene TRBV25-1; D is perhaps TRBD1 (5 bases). Trimming left V 1 base short and J 1 base short, with 12 bases between. This CDR3 has 16 residues. Germline V gives CDR1 MGHDK, CDR2 SYGVNS. The CDR3 region has the DNA TGTGCCAGCAGTGAATCCCAGGGTTTGGGCACAGATACGCAGTATTTT. Its translation: CASSESQGLGTDTQYF.

V is TRBV30 and J is TRBJ2-3; 11 nucleotides match TRBD1. V gave up 4 bases and J gave up 5 bases; unmatched junction bases: 8. Germline V CDR1 and CDR2: GTSNPN, SVGIG (reference sequence). The CDR3 extends over 15 amino acids. CDR3: CAWTSGQGAKDTQYF. For the CDR3, the DNA is TGTGCCTGGACATCAGGACAGGGGGCTAAAGATACGCAGTATTTT.

V and J are TRBV6-5 and TRBJ1-6, with D unresolved. The CDR3 is 16 amino acids. Germline values: CDR1 MNHEY, CDR2 SVGAGI. V was cut by 2 bases and J by 5 bases, with 13 bases left in between. The CDR3 region has the DNA TGTGCCAGCAGTTACGGCGGGTCAGAAAATAATTCACCCCTCCACTTT. It translates to CASSYGGSENNSPLHF.

The chain links TRBV29-1 to TRBJ1-1, with a tentative D call TRBD1 (5 bases). Trimming left V 5 bases short and J 1 base short, with 11 bases between. Germline CDR1 is SQVTM and CDR2 is ANQGSEA. The CDR3 runs to 13 residues. CDR3 bases: TGCAGCGTTTTCGGGCAGGGGAACACTGAAGCTTTCTTT. This gives the protein CSVFGQGNTEAFF.

The V call is TRBV13, the J call TRBJ2-5, with D unclear. V shed 5 bases and J shed 2 bases, with 6 bases lying between them. The germline CDR1 and CDR2 sequences are PRHDT and FYEKMQ (reference sequence). CDR3 length equals 12 residues. CDR3 in amino acids: CASSPLQETQYF. In nucleotides, the CDR3 is TGTGCCAGCAGCCCCTTACAAGAGACCCAGTACTTC.

This clone occurred a few times. Other nucleotide sequences in the sample specify the same CDR3. This CDR3 is CASSLGGGTEAFF. CDR3 bases: TGCGCCAGCAGCTTGGGGGGAGGGACTGAAGCTTTCTTT. The chain has TRBV5-1 and TRBJ1-1; D remains unclear. There are 13 residues in the CDR3. The V and J ends lost 0 bases and 5 bases respectively, with 8 bases between them. CDR1 and CDR2 from the germline V gene are SGHRS and YFSETQ.

The chain carries TRBV29-1 and TRBJ1-2, with 10 bases identical to TRBD1. Losses at the gene ends were 0 bases for V and 8 bases for J; bases not matched to a gene: 12. There are 16 residues in the CDR3. Looked up from germline, CDR1 is SQVTM and CDR2 is ANQGSEA. CDR3 nucleotides: TGCAGCGTTGAAGAGAGGATCCGGACAGGGGGAGGGGGCTACACCTTC. Protein sequence: CSVEERIRTGGGGYTF.